This TCR beta chain is from a study of T cell responses to AZD1222 COVID-19 vaccine. Generated by immunoSEQ multiplex PCR, the TCRdb table keeps only in-frame clones and is missing some. The sample records approximately 74,000 clones, around nine tenths being singletons. The receptor was isolated from an adult who received the AZD1222 COVID-19 vaccine. The material sequenced was peripheral blood, taken 28 days after the second AZD1222 dose.

The CDR3 protein is CASSPPMTGNTEAFF. CDR3 nucleotides: TGTGCCAGCTCACCACCGATGACAGGGAACACTGAAGCTTTCTTT. This sequence joins TRBV18 and TRBJ1-1, with D perhaps TRBD1 (6 bases). Trimming shortened V by 0 bases and J by 1 base, and 9 bases separated the two germline ends. Per the germline V gene, CDR1 is KGHSH and CDR2 is LQKENI. CDR3 length: 15 residues.